These 18 T cell receptor beta chains came from one sample sequenced in a study of molecular identifiers for immune sequencing clone quantification. One entry per CDR3 protein results from TCRdb running MiXCR on the PCR reads. The sample has approximately 97,000 distinct CDR3 sequences; around 24% are singletons. Sequencing input: naive CD8+ T cells from blood, with Jurkat cell RNA spiked in. Subset specified: FACS-sorted CD8+CD4-CCR7+CD45RA+ naive T cells. The receptors originated from a human donor in good health. Some libraries in this study had Jurkat cell RNA spiked in.

This clonotype was seen ten or more times. The gene calls are TRBV5-4 and TRBJ2-3, with 13 bases that match TRBD2. V lost 2 bases, J lost 4 bases, and 4 bases stayed unmatched. The length of the CDR3 is 16 residues. The germline CDR1 and CDR2 sequences are SGHNT and YYREEE (reference sequence). In nucleotides, the CDR3 is TGTGCCAGCAGCTTCGGACTAGCGGGAGTGTCAGATACGCAGTATTTT. This encodes CASSFGLAGVSDTQYF.

This clonotype was seen repeatedly, ten times or more. The chain has TRBV6-2 or TRBV6-3 and TRBJ2-5; maybe TRBD2 (6 bases). The V gene's germline CDR1 is MNHEY and CDR2 SVGEGT. This CDR3 spans 15 amino acids. V lost 6 bases and J lost 1, with 15 bases in between. The CDR3 here is CASSSTGLSQETQYF. CDR3 in DNA: TGTGCCAGCAGCTCGACGGGACTGAGCCAAGAGACCCAGTACTTC.

This clonotype was seen only a few times. This may arise from a read error, as a much more abundant clone is one base away. This chain connects TRBV29-1 to TRBJ1-1; no firm D call. The V gene's germline CDR1 is SQVTM and CDR2 ANQGSEA. Trimming cost V 8 bases and J 2 bases, with 15 bases left between them. The CDR3 is 13 residues long. For the CDR3, the DNA is TGCAGCTCATCAACAGCCGCCAACACTGAAGCTTTCTTT. It specifies CSSSTAANTEAFF. Full variable domain (missing parts from reference TRBV29-1 and TRBJ1-1): SAVISQKPSRDICQRGTSLTIQCQVDSQVTMMFWYRQQPGQSLTLIATANQGSEATYESGFVIDKFPISRPNLTFSTLTVSNMSPEDSSIYLCSSSTAANTEAFFGQGTRLTVV.

Details on this clonotype: At one end, the junction sequence differs from germline, possibly due to a read error. The chain has TRBV4-2 and TRBJ2-7; D perhaps matches TRBD2 (5 bases). CDR3 length equals 14 residues. Germline V gene data show CDR1 as LGHNA and CDR2 as YNFKEQ. CDR3 in amino acids: CASRQAPGSYAQYF. DNA for the CDR3: TGTGCCAGCCGCCAAGCCCCGGGGTCCTACGCGCAGTACTTC.

This clonotype was picked up many times. The chain has TRBV6-2 or TRBV6-3 and TRBJ2-3; TRBD2 matches 12 bases. Looked up from germline, CDR1 is MNHEY and CDR2 is SVGEGT. V lost 6 bases to trimming and J lost 12 bases; unmatched junction nucleotides: 7. This CDR3 contains 13 residues. The DNA of the CDR3 is TGTGCCAGCAGCCAAACTAGCGGGGGGCTCCAGTATTTT. It codes for CASSQTSGGLQYF.

In this sample, this clonotype turned up many times. The rearrangement uses TRBV27 and TRBJ2-3, with D unclear. V dropped 3 bases and J dropped 1 base, with 11 bases sitting between them. Per the germline V gene, CDR1 is MNHEY and CDR2 is SMNVEV (reference sequence). The CDR3 has 15 amino acids. The CDR3 reads CASSLWSVGTDTQYF. CDR3 nucleotides: TGTGCCAGCAGTTTGTGGAGTGTTGGCACAGATACGCAGTATTTT.

The genes are TRBV6-5 and TRBJ2-2; TRBD2 might be the D (6 bases). V lost 5 bases and J lost 2, with 15 bases in between. Germline V gene data show CDR1 as MNHEY and CDR2 as SVGAGI. The CDR3 loop spans 16 amino acids. The CDR3 is CASSREPNYNTGELFF. The CDR3 coding sequence is TGTGCCAGCAGTCGGGAGCCCAACTACAACACCGGGGAGCTGTTTTTT.

This clonotype was observed at least ten times. The gene calls are TRBV7-6 and TRBJ1-3; possibly TRBD1 for D (5 bases). Trimming took off 1 base at V and 2 bases at J, with 9 bases between the two ends. The V gene's germline CDR1 is SGHVS and CDR2 FNYEAQ. This CDR3 spans 15 amino acids. In nucleotides, the CDR3 is TGTGCCAGCAGCTTAGAAGGGGCCACTGGAAACACCATATATTTT. Its translation is CASSLEGATGNTIYF.

Comments on this clonotype: At one end, the junction sequence differs from germline, possibly due to a read error. V and J are TRBV7-2 and TRBJ2-7; D possibly corresponds to TRBD1 (5 bases). The V gene's germline CDR1 is SGHTA and CDR2 FQGNSA. The CDR3 totals 14 residues. The CDR3 DNA reads as TGTGCCAGCAGCTCCACTCAGGGTAGATACGAGCGGTACTTC. Protein: CASSSTQGRYERYF.

Worth noting for this clonotype: The junction shows a germline mismatch at one end, possibly a read error. The chain uses TRBV6-6 and TRBJ2-3, with 9 positions matching TRBD1. The V gene's germline CDR1 is MNHNY and CDR2 SVGAGI (reference sequence). CDR3 length equals 16 residues. The CDR3 DNA is TGTGCCAGCAGTGCCGACAGGGGGGGTGGCACAGATCCGCAGTATTTT. Amino acid sequence: CASSADRGGGTDPQYF.

The rearrangement joins TRBV13 to TRBJ2-1, with D perhaps assigned TRBD1 or TRBD2 (5 bases each). The length of the CDR3 is 17 residues. CDR1 is PRHDT, CDR2 FYEKMQ, per germline (reference sequence). The germline V and J ends were trimmed by 1 base and 4 bases, with 17 bases remaining between them. For the CDR3, the DNA is TGTGCCAGCAGCTTAGTCCGGGGCCCCACCCTATACAATGAGCAGTTCTTC. Protein sequence: CASSLVRGPTLYNEQFF.

This clonotype was detected many times. The J gene is TRBJ1-6, the V gene TRBV5-1, with D perhaps matching TRBD1 (5 bases). The CDR3 is made up of 12 amino acids. Germline assignment: CDR1 SGHRS and CDR2 YFSETQ. V was cut by 4 bases and J by 9 bases, with 8 bases left in between. The CDR3 is CASSGGSSPLHF. CDR3 DNA: TGCGCCAGCAGCGGGGGGAGTTCACCCCTCCACTTT.

This clonotype was seen ten or more times. The chain uses TRBV12-3 or TRBV12-4 and TRBJ1-5, with D tentatively TRBD1 (5 bases). Trimming took off 0 bases at V and 5 bases at J, with 8 bases between the two ends. The CDR3 runs to 14 residues. The CDR3 DNA reads as TGTGCCAGCAGTTTAGCTAGGGGTGATCAGCCCCAGCATTTT. This codes for CASSLARGDQPQHF.

This clonotype appeared a few times. The V call is TRBV27, the J call TRBJ2-1, with D uncertain. Trimming removed 2 bases from V and 0 bases from J, with 8 bases in between. CDR1 is MNHEY and CDR2 is SMNVEV in the germline V gene (reference sequence). The length of the CDR3 is 15 residues. CDR3: CASSLTGSSYNEQFF. CDR3 in DNA: TGTGCCAGCAGTTTAACCGGTAGCTCCTACAATGAGCAGTTCTTC.

In its sample, this clonotype was seen many times. The V gene is TRBV7-8, the J gene TRBJ2-7, with TRBD1 matching over 11 bases. The CDR3 has 14 residues. With V trimmed by 4 bases and J by 3 bases, 2 bases remained unmatched. The germline gives CDR1 SGHVS, CDR2 FQNEAQ. The CDR3 nucleotides read TGTGCCAGCAGCTGGGGACAGGGGGACTACGAGCAGTACTTC. Amino acids: CASSWGQGDYEQYF.

The table lists this clonotype with a few counts. V and J are TRBV2 and TRBJ1-2, with D uncertain. The CDR3 contains 13 residues. From germline, CDR1 is SNHLY and CDR2 FYNNEI. Trimming took 1 base from V and 2 from J, leaving 5 bases between them. The CDR3 sequence: CASSEVGNYGYTF. The DNA of the CDR3 is TGTGCCAGCAGTGAAGTCGGAAACTATGGCTACACCTTC.

With respect to this clonotype: One end of the junction fails to match germline, which may point to a read error. This chain joins TRBV13 and TRBJ2-2; D is possibly TRBD2 (5 bases). This CDR3 is 15 amino acids long. CDR1 PRHDT and CDR2 FYEKMQ come from the germline V gene (reference sequence). This CDR3 reads CASRATKENTWELLF. Here the CDR3 DNA reads TGTGCCAGCAGAGCCACAAAGGAGAACACCTGGGAGCTGCTTTTT.

With regard to this clonotype: This may stem from a read error, because a much larger clone lies one nucleotide away. The chain's CDR3 is CASSPTSGSGESSEQYF. The CDR3 DNA is TGTGCCAGCAGCCCCACTTCGGGGTCAGGGGAGTCCTCCGAGCAGTACTTC. The V gene is TRBV7-9, the J gene TRBJ2-7; D is possibly TRBD1 (6 bases). The germline V gene has CDR1 SEHNR and CDR2 FQNEAQ (reference sequence). The CDR3 is 17 amino acids.